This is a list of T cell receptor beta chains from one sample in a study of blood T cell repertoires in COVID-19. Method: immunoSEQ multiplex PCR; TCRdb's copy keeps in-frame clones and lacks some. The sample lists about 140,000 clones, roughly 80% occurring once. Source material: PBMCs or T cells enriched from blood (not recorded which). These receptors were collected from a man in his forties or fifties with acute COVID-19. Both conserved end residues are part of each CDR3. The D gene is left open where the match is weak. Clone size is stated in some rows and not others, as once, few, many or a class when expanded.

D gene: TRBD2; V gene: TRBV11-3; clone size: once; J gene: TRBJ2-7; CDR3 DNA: TGTGCCAGCAGCCCCGGGACTAGCGGATTCTACGAGCAGTACTTC; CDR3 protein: CASSPGTSGFYEQYF
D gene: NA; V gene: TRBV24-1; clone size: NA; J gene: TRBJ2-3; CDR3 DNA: TGTGCCACCACCCTGGGCGCTGGCACAGATACGCAGTATTTT; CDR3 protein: CATTLGAGTDTQYF
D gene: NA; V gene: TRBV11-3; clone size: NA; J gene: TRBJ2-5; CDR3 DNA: TGTGCCAGCAGCAGATACGGGGATGGAGAGACCCAGTACTTC; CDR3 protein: CASSRYGDGETQYF
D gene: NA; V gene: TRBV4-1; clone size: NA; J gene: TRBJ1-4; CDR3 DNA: TGCGCCAGCAGCCAAGAATTGGGGGAGGGGGAAAAACTGTTTTTT; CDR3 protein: CASSQELGEGEKLFF
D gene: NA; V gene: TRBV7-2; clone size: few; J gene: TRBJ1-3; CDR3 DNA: TGTGCCAGCAGCTCGGTCCGGAGGGTAGGGGGAAACACCATATATTTT; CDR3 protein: CASSSVRRVGGNTIYF
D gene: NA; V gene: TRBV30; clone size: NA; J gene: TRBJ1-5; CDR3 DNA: TGTGCCTGGAGTGTTGGACAGTATAGCAATCAGCCCCAGCATTTT; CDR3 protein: CAWSVGQYSNQPQHF
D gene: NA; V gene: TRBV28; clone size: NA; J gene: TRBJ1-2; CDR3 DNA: TGTGCCAGCAGCCCTCGTATACGGGGCTACACCTTC; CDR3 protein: CASSPRIRGYTF
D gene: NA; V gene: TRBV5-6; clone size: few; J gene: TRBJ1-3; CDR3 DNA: TGTGCCAGCAGCTCTTTGACAGGAGGTCTGTTAAACACCATATATTTT; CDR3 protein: CASSSLTGGLLNTIYF
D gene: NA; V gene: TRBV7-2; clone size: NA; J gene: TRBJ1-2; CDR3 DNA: TGTGCCAGCAGCTTTCGTACAAACGCGGACTATGGCTACACCTTC; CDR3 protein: CASSFRTNADYGYTF
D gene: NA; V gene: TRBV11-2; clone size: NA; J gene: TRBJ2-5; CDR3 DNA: TGTGCCAGCAGCTTTACGCGGAAAGAGACCCAGTACTTC; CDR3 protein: CASSFTRKETQYF
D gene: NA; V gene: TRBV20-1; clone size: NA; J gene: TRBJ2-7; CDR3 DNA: TGCAGTGCTAGTTATTCTCACGAGCAGTACTTC; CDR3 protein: CSASYSHEQYF
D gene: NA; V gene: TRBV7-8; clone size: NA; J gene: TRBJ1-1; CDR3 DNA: TGTGCCAGCAGCTTAGTGGGGGACAACAACGCTGAAGCTTTCTTT; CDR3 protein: CASSLVGDNNAEAFF
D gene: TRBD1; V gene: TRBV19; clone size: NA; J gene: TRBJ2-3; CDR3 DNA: TGTGCCAGTGCCACAGGGGCTGGCACAGATACGCAGTATTTT; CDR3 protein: CASATGAGTDTQYF
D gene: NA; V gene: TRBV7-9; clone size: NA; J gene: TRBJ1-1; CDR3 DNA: TGTGCCAGCAGCGTCGACTTCGCGAACACTGAAGCTTTCTTT; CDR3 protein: CASSVDFANTEAFF
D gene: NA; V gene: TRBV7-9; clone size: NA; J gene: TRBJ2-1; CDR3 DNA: TGTGCCAGCGCAGGGTTGACCTACAATGAGCAGTTCTTC; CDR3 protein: CASAGLTYNEQFF
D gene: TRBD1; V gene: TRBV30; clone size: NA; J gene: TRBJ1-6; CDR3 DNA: TGTGCCTGGGGGGACAGGGGGGATTCACCCCTCCACTTT; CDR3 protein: CAWGDRGDSPLHF
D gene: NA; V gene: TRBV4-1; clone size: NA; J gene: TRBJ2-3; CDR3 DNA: TGCGCCAGCAGCCAAGAGGCAGGGGATCCGCAGTATTTT; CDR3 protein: CASSQEAGDPQYF
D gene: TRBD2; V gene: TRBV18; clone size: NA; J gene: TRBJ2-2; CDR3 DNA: TGTGCCAGCTCAGGACTAGCGGGAGAAACCGGGGAGCTGTTTTTT; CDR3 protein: CASSGLAGETGELFF
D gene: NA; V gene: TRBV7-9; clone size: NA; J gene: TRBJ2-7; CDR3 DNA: TGTGCCAGCAGCTTAGGTAGCAGATCCTACGAGCAGTACTTC; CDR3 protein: CASSLGSRSYEQYF
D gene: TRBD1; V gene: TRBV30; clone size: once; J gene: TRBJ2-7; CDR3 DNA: TGTGCCTGGAGCGTCGGACAGGGAACCTACGAGCAGTACTTC; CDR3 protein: CAWSVGQGTYEQYF
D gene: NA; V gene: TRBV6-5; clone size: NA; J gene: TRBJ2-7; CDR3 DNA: TGTGCCAGCAGCCCCGGGACAACCTACGAGCAGTACTTC; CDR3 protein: CASSPGTTYEQYF
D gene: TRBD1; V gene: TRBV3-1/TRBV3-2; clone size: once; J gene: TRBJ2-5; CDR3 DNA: TGTGCCAGCAGCCCCGGGACAGGGTTATGGGAGACCCAGTACTTC; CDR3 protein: CASSPGTGLWETQYF
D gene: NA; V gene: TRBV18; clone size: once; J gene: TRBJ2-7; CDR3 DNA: TGTGCCAGCTCACAAGAGAGGCTTGAGGGCTCCTACGAGCAGTACTTC; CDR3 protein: CASSQERLEGSYEQYF
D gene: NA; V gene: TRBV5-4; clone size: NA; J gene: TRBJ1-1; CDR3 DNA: TGTGCCAGCAGCCCTATCCAGAACACTGAAGCTTTCTTT; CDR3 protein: CASSPIQNTEAFF
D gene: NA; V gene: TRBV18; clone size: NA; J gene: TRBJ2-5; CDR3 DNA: TGTGCCAGCTCACTACAACAGGGTAAGGAGACCCAGTACTTC; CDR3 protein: CASSLQQGKETQYF
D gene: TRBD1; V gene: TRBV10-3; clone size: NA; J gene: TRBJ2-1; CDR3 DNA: TGTGCCATCAGTGACGGGACAGGATTACACAATGAGCAGTTCTTC; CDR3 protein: CAISDGTGLHNEQFF
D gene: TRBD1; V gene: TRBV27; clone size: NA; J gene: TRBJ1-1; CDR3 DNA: TGTGCCAGCACACAAACAGGGGGAATAACTGAAGCTTTCTTT; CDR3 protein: CASTQTGGITEAFF
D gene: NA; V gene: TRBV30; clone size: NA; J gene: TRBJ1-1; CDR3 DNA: TGTGCCTGGGGGCCGGGTAACACTGAAGCTTTCTTT; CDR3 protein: CAWGPGNTEAFF
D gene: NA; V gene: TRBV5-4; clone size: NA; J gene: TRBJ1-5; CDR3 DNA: TGTGCCAGCAGCTTTGGAGGCGCCCAAGGAGGTCAGCCCCAGCATTTT; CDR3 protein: CASSFGGAQGGQPQHF
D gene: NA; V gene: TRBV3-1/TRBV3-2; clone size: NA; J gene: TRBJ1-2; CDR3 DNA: TGTGCCAGCAGCCAAGGTGTGGACTACGGCTACACCTTC; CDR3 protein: CASSQGVDYGYTF